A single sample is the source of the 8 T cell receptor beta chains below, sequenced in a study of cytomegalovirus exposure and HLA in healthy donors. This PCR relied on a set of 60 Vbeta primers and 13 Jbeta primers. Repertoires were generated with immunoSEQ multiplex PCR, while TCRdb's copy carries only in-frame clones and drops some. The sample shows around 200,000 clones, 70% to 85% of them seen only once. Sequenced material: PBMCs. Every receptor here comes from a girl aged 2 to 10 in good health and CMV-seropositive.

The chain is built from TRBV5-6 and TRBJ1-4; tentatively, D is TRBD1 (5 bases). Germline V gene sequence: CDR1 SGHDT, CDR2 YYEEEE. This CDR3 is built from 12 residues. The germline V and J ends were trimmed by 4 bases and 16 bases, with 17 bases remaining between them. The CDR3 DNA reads TGTGCCAGCAGCATCCGGGCGCCCAGGGAGTTTTTT. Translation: CASSIRAPREFF. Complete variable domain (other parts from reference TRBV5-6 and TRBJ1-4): DAGVTQSPTHLIKTRGQQVTLRCSPKSGHDTVSWYQQALGQGPQFIFQYYEEEERQRGNFPDRFSGHQFPNYSSELNVNALLLGDSALYLCASSIRAPREFFGSGTQLSVL.

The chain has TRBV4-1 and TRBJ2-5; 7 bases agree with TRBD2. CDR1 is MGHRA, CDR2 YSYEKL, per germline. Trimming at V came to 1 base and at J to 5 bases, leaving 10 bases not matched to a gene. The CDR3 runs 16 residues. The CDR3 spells CASSQGRLARRETQYF. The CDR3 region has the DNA TGCGCCAGCAGCCAAGGCCGACTAGCCAGACGGGAGACCCAGTACTTC.

The CDR3 loop is CASSFMTGELFF. The CDR3 nucleotides are TGTGCCAGCAGTTTTATGACCGGGGAGCTGTTTTTT. The chain employs TRBV27 and TRBJ2-2; D uncertain. Trimming pared 3 bases from V and 5 bases from J, leaving 4 bases between. Looked up from germline, CDR1 is MNHEY and CDR2 is SMNVEV (reference sequence). CDR3 length: 12 residues.

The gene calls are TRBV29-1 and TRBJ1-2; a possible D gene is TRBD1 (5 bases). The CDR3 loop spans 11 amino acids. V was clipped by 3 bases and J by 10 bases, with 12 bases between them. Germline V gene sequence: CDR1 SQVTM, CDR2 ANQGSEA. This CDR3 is CSVESGRDYTF. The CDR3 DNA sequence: TGCAGCGTTGAGTCAGGGAGGGACTACACCTTC. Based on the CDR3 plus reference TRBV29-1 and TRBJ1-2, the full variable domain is SAVISQKPSRDICQRGTSLTIQCQVDSQVTMMFWYRQQPGQSLTLIATANQGSEATYESGFVIDKFPISRPNLTFSTLTVSNMSPEDSSIYLCSVESGRDYTFGSGTRLTVV.

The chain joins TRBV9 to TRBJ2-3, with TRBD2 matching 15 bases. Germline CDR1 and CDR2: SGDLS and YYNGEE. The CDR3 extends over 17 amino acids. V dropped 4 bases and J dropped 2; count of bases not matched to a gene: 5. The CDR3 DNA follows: TGTGCCAGCAGCCCGGGACTAGCGGGAGGACCCACAGATACGCAGTATTTT. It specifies CASSPGLAGGPTDTQYF.

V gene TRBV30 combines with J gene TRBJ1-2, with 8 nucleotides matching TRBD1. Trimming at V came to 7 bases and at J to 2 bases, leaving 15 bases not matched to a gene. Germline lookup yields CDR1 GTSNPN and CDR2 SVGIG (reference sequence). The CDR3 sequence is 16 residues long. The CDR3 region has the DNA TGTGCCTCCTCTCCGGGACAGGCCCGATTAAACTATGGCTACACCTTC. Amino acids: CASSPGQARLNYGYTF.

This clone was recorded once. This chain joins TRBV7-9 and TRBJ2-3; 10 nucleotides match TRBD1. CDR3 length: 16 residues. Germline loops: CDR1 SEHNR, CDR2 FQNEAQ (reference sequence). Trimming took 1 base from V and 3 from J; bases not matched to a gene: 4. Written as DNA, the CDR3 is TGTGCCAGCAGCTTAGGGGACAGGGGAGCAACAGATACGCAGTATTTT. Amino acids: CASSLGDRGATDTQYF.

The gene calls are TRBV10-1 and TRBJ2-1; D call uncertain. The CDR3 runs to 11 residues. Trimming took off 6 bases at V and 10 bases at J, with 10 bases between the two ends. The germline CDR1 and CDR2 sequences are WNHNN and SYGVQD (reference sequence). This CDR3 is CASRFPEEQFF. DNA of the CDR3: TGCGCCAGCAGATTCCCTGAGGAGCAGTTCTTC.